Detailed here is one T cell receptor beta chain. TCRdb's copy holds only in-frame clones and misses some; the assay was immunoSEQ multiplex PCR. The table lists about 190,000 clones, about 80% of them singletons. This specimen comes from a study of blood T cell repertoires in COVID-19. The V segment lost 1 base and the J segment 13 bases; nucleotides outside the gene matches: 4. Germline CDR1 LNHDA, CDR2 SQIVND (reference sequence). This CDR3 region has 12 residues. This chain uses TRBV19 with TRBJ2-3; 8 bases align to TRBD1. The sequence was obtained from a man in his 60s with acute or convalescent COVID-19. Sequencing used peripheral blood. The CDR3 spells CASSIGAGGEYF. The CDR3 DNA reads TGTGCCAGTAGTATAGGGGCAGGGGGCGAGTATTTT.